The TCR beta chain described here comes from a study of beta chain features in type 1 diabetes. All of the isolated RNA was reverse transcribed, so expressed TCRB transcripts were sequenced. TCRdb's table, derived via immunoSEQ multiplex PCR, lists solely in-frame clones and lacks some. The repertoire includes 860,000 or so clones, around a sixth of them detected once, and 0.023% sits in the top ten. There are 14 residues in the CDR3. The ends were cut back, 8 bases at V and 4 bases at J, with 16 bases in the middle. Germline lookup yields CDR1 SEHNR and CDR2 FQNEAQ (reference sequence). This clone was observed a few times.

Material: naive CD4+ T cells from blood. The sequence came from a young woman in good health. The chain joins TRBV7-9 to TRBJ2-3, with D unclear. CDR3 sequence: CASPVVGSSDTQYF. CDR3 coding DNA: TGTGCCAGCCCCGTGGTTGGCTCTTCAGATACGCAGTATTTT.